The present TCR beta chain was sequenced within a study of control samples from healthy donors and cancer patients. The CDR3 spans 12 residues. Germline V gene sequence: CDR1 MRHNA, CDR2 SNTAGT. The V gene lost 0 bases and the J gene lost 10 bases, with 4 bases spanning the gap. Sequencing was performed with immunoSEQ multiplex PCR; in TCRdb, only in-frame clones are kept and a portion is missing. The data show 100,000 to 150,000 clones, 87% seen once. Sequences were obtained from blood. This sequence joins TRBV6-4 and TRBJ1-6; D uncertain. The TCR sequence derives from a man aged 18 to 29 in good health. The CDR3 protein is CASSDSGSPLHF. CDR3 coding DNA: TGTGCCAGCAGTGACTCCGGGTCACCCCTCCACTTT.